This T cell receptor (beta chain) was sequenced during a study of cytomegalovirus exposure and HLA in healthy donors. At the level of the study: Tens of millions of unique TCRs from HLA-typed donors were held in an early release of data. Study observations and caveats: Per published reports, the classifier diagnosed cytomegalovirus status with high specificity and sensitivity. TRBV6-2, TRBV6-3 and other indistinguishable V segments were excluded.

The ends were cut back, 5 bases at V and 3 bases at J, with 22 bases in the middle. CDR3 length: 16 residues. Germline lookup yields CDR1 SQVTM and CDR2 ANQGSEA. Comment on this clone: As yet, its antigen is unknown.

The PCR was carried out with 60 Vbeta primers and 13 Jbeta primers. The data were produced by immunoSEQ multiplex PCR, yet TCRdb's version contains in-frame clones alone and is incomplete. This table has tens of thousands of clones, roughly 81% appearing once. This receptor was identified in a human donor in good health. Sequenced sample: PBMCs. V gene TRBV29-1 combines with J gene TRBJ2-5; D may be TRBD2 (7 bases). DNA of the CDR3: TGCAGCGTTATAGACTGGGAGGGACACGGAGAAGAGACCCAGTACTTC. This codes for CSVIDWEGHGEETQYF.